The clone carrying this T cell receptor beta chain appeared a single time. Its antigen is unidentified. The data belong to a study of shared clonotypes between healthy human individuals. Across the whole study: The donors, a couple of women and three men, were aged 18 to 49. There were three CD4 naive, three CD4 memory, two CD8 naive and one CD8 memory plates per donor.

As handled by the study authors: ImmunoSEQ only sent back junction sequences with no quality scores, so filtering was done differently. This table comes from immunoSEQ multiplex PCR, and its TCRdb copy is limited to in-frame clones, with some not included. Clonal size and the V and J genes are those of that table, whereas D and trimming came from the DNA. This table holds some 2.1 million clones, 90% to 95% found once. Study-wide results and caveats: All-four-donor shared clonotypes had higher generation probabilities than non-shared clonotypes did.

Trimming took off 0 bases at V and 4 bases at J, with 8 bases between the two ends. Germline CDR1 and CDR2: SGHKS and YYEKEE (reference sequence). The CDR3 spans 14 residues. This chain links TRBV5-5 with TRBJ1-5; D is undetermined. The source material was naive CD4+ T cells sorted from blood. Regarding subset: CD45RA+ positively selected. This sequence originates from a young man in good health. The CDR3 DNA follows: TGTGCCAGCAGCTTGGTTTTTGGGAATCAGCCCCAGCATTTT. Protein product: CASSLVFGNQPQHF.